The source of this T cell receptor (beta chain) is a study of CD8 T cells in ankylosing spondylitis. Study findings and constraints: Fewer than ten highly homologous variants made up a TCR beta motif, and this motif appeared characteristic of ankylosing spondylitis blood.

As concerns this clonotype: The antigen is not known.

The germline gives CDR1 SQVTM, CDR2 ANQGSEA. The CDR3 is 13 amino acids. Trimming cost V 0 bases and J 1 base, with 6 bases left between them. TCRdb fed the 5' RACE reads into MiXCR, producing one record per CDR3 protein. This table holds about 390,000 distinct CDR3 sequences, around 24% found once. The sample taken for sequencing was blood, either unsorted or a sorted T cell fraction (not recorded which). The clonotype was recovered from a male donor with ankylosing spondylitis. The rearrangement links TRBV29-1 to TRBJ1-1; D not certain. CDR3 bases: TGCAGCGTTGAAGATTTTGCGAACACTGAAGCTTTCTTT. This encodes CSVEDFANTEAFF.